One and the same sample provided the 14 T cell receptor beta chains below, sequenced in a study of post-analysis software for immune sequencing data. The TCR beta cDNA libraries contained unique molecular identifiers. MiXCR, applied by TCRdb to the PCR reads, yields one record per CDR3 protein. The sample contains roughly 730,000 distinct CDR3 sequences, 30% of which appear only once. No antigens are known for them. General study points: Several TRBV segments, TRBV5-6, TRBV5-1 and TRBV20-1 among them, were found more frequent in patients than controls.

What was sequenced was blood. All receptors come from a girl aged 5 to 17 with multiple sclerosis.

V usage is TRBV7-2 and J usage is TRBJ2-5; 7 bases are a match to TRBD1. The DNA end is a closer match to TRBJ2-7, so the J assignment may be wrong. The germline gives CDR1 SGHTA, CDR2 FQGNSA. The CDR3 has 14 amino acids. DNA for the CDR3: TGTGCCAGCAGCTTAGACAGGGGTTTCGACGAGCAGTACTTC. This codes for CASSLDRGFDEQYF.

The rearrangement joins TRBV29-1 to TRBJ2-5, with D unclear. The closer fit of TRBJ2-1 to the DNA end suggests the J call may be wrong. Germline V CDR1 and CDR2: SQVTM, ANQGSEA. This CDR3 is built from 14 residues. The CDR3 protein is CSVDIDTMQETQFF. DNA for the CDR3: TGCAGCGTTGACATCGACACTATGCAAGAGACCCAGTTCTTC.

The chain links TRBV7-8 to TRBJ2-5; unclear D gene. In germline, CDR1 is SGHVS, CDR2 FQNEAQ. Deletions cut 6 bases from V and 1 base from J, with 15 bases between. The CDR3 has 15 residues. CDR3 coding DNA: TGTGCCAGCAGTCCCCACTCCGGCCTCCAAGAGACCCAGTACTTC. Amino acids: CASSPHSGLQETQYF.

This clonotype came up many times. DNA for the CDR3: TGTGCCAGCAGCGTAGTCGGGACAGGGTGGACTGAAGCTTTCTTT. Translating gives CASSVVGTGWTEAFF. This sequence joins TRBV9 and TRBJ1-1; 9 bases fit TRBD1. This CDR3 is built from 15 residues. V lost 0 bases and J lost 5; bases outside the gene matches: 5. Germline V lookup: CDR1 SGDLS, CDR2 YYNGEE. Supplemented by reference TRBV9 and TRBJ1-1, the full variable domain reads DSGVTQTPKHLITATGQRVTLRCSPRSGDLSVYWYQQSLDQGLQFLIQYYNGEERAKGNILERFSAQQFPDLHSELNLSSLELGDSALYFCASSVVGTGWTEAFFGQGTRLTVV.

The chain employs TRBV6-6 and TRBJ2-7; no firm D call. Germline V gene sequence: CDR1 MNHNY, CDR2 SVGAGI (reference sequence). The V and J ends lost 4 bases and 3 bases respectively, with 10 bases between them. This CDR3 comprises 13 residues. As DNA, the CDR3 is TGTGCCAGCAGTTTCTCGAACCACTACGAGCAGTACTTC. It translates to CASSFSNHYEQYF.

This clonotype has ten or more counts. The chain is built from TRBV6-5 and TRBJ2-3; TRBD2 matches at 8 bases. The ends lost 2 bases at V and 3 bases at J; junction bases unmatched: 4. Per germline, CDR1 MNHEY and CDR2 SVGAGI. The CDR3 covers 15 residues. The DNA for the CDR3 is TGTGCCAGCAGTTACGGGTCGGGAGGGACAGATACGCAGTATTTT. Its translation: CASSYGSGGTDTQYF.

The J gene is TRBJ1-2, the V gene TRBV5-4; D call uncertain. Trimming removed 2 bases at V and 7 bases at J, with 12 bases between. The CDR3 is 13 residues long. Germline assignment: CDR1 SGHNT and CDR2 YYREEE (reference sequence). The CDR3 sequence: CASSFPGIRGYTF. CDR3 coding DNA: TGTGCCAGCAGCTTCCCCGGGATACGTGGCTACACCTTC. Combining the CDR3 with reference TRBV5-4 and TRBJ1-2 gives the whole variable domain ETGVTQSPTHLIKTRGQQVTLRCSSQSGHNTVSWYQQALGQGPQFIFQYYREEENGRGNFPPRFSGLQFPNYSSELNVNALELDDSALYLCASSFPGIRGYTFGSGTRLTVV.

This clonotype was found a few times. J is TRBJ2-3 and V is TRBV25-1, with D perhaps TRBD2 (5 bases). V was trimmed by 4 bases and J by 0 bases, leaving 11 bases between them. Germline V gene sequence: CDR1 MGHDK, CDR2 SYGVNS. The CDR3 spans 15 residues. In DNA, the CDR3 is TGTGCCAGCAGTGTACGACGGGGAAGCACAGATACGCAGTATTTT. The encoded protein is CASSVRRGSTDTQYF.

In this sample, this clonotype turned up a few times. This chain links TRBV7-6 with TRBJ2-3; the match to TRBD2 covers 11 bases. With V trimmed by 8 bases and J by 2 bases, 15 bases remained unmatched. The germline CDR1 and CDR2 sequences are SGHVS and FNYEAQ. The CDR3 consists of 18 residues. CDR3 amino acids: CASQKIPGLAAPTDTQYF. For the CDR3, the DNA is TGTGCCAGCCAGAAAATACCGGGACTAGCGGCACCCACAGATACGCAGTATTTT.

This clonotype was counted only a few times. CDR3 in amino acids: CASSLNPQGAYNEQFF. The CDR3, as DNA: TGTGCCAGCAGTTTAAACCCACAGGGGGCCTACAATGAGCAGTTCTTC. This rearrangement joins TRBV28 to TRBJ2-1, with 8 bases that match TRBD1. In germline, CDR1 is MDHEN, CDR2 SYDVKM. The CDR3 spans 16 residues. The trim removed 2 bases at V and 2 bases at J, leaving 5 bases unmatched. Based on the CDR3 plus reference TRBV28 and TRBJ2-1, the full variable domain is DVKVTQSSRYLVKRTGEKVFLECVQDMDHENMFWYRQDPGLGLRLIYFSYDVKMKEKGDIPEGYSVSREKKERFSLILESASTNQTSMYLCASSLNPQGAYNEQFFGPGTRLTVL.

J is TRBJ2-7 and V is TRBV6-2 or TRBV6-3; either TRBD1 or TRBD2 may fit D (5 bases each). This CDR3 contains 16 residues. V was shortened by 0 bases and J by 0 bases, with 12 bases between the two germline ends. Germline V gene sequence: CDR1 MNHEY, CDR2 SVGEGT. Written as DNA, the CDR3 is TGTGCCAGCAGTTACTCGAACGGGGCTAGCTCCTACGAGCAGTACTTC. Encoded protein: CASSYSNGASSYEQYF.

CDR3 loop: CSASGAFSGAYYNEQFF. CDR3 DNA: TGCAGTGCTTCCGGAGCGTTTAGCGGGGCCTACTACAATGAGCAGTTCTTC. The chain has TRBV20-1 and TRBJ2-1, with 8 positions matching TRBD2. This CDR3 region has 17 residues. V was clipped by 5 bases and J by 3 bases; unmatched bases: 15. Germline assignment: CDR1 DFQATT and CDR2 SNEGSKA (reference sequence).

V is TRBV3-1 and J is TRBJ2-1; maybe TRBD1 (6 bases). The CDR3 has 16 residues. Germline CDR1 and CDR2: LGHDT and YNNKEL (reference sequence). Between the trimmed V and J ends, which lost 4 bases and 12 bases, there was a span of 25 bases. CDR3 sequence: CASSPLTGESLATQFF. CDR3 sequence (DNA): TGTGCCAGCAGCCCGCTGACAGGTGAAAGTCTCGCAACGCAGTTCTTC.

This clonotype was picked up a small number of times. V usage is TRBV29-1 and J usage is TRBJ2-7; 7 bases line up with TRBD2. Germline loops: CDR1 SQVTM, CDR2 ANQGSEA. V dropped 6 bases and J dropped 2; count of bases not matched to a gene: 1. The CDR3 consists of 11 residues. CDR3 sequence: CSVGGTYEQYF. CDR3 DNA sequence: TGCAGCGTGGGAGGGACCTACGAGCAGTACTTC.